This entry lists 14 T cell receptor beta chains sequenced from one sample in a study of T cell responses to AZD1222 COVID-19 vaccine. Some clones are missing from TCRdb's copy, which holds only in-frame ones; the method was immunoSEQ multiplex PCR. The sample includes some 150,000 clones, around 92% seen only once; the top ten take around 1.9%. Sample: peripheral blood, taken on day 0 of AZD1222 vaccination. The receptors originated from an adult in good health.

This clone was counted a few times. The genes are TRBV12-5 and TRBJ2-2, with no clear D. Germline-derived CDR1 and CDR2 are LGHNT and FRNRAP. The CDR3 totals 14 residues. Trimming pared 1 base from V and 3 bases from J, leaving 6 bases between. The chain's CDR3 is CASGLGSDTGELFF. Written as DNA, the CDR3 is TGTGCTAGTGGTTTGGGATCCGACACCGGGGAGCTGTTTTTT. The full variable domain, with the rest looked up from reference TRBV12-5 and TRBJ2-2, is DARVTQTPRHKVTEMGQEVTMRCQPILGHNTVFWYRQTMMQGLELLAYFRNRAPLDDSGMPKDRFSAEMPDATLATLKIQPSEPRDSAVYFCASGLGSDTGELFFGEGSRLTVL.

The CDR3 nucleotides read TGTGCCAGCAGCTTGCGAAGAGCCTCCTACGAGCAGTACTTC. Translated: CASSLRRASYEQYF. The chain joins TRBV5-4 to TRBJ2-7, with D unresolved. The CDR3 consists of 14 residues. Trimming pared 1 base from V and 0 bases from J, leaving 8 bases between. Germline V CDR1 and CDR2: SGHNT, YYREEE (reference sequence).

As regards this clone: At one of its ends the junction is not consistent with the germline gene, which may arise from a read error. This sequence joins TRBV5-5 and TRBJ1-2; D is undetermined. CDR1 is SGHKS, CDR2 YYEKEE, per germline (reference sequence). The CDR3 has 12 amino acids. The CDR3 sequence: CASRLDGVGYTF. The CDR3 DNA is TGTGCCAGCAGGTTGGACGGGGTTGGCTACACCTTC.

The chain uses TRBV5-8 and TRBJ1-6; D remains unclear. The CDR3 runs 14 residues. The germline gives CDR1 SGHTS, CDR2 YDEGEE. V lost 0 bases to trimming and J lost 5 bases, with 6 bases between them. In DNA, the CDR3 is TGTGCCAGCAGCTTGGACGGGAATAATTCACCCCTCCACTTT. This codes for CASSLDGNNSPLHF.

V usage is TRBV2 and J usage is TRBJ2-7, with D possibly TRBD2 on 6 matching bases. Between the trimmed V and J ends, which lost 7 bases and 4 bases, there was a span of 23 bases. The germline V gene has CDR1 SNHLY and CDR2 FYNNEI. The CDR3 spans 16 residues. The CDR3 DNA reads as TGTGCCAGCACATTCGGACTACCGGCAGTGGGTTACGAGCAGTACTTC. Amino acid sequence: CASTFGLPAVGYEQYF.

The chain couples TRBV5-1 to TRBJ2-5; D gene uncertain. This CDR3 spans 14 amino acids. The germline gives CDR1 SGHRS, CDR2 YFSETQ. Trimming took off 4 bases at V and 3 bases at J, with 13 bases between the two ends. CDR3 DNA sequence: TGCGCCAGCAGCGGTGCGGTGGGTGAAGAGACCCAGTACTTC. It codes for CASSGAVGEETQYF.

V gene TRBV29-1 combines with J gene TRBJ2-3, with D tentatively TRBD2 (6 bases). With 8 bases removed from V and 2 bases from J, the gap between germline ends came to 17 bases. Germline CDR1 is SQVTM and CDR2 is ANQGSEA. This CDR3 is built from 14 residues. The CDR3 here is CSLRGSRPTDTQYF. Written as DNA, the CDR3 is TGCAGCTTGCGGGGAAGTCGCCCCACAGATACGCAGTATTTT.

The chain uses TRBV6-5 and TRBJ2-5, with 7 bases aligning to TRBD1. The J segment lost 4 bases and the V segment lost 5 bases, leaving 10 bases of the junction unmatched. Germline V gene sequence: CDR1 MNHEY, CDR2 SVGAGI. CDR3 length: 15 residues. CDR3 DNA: TGTGCCAGCAGTCTCGACAGGGCTGAGGGAGAGACCCAGTACTTC. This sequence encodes CASSLDRAEGETQYF.

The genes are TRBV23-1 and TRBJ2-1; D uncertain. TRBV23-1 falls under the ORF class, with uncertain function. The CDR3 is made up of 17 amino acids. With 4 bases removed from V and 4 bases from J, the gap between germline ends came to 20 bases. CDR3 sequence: CASSLYGSHNDYNEQFF. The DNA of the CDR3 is TGCGCCAGCAGTCTCTACGGGTCCCATAACGATTACAATGAGCAGTTCTTC.

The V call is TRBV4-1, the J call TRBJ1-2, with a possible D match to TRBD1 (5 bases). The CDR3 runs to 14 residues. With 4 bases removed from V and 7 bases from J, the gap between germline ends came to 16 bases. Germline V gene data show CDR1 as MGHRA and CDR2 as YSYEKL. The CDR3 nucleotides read TGCGCCAGCAGCCTAGGGGACGGACCTAGTGGCTACACCTTC. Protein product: CASSLGDGPSGYTF.

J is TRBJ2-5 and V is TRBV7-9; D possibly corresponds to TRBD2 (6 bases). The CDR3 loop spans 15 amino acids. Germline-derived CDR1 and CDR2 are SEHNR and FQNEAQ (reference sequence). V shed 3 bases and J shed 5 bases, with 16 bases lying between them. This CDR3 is CASSFGEEERETQYF. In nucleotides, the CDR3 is TGTGCCAGCAGCTTCGGGGAGGAGGAACGTGAGACCCAGTACTTC.

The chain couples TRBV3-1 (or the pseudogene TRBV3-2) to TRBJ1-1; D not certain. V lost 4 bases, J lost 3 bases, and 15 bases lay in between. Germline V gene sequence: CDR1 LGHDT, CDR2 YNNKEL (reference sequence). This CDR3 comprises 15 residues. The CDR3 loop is CASSPPWSMDTEAFF. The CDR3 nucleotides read TGTGCCAGCAGCCCCCCTTGGTCTATGGACACTGAAGCTTTCTTT.

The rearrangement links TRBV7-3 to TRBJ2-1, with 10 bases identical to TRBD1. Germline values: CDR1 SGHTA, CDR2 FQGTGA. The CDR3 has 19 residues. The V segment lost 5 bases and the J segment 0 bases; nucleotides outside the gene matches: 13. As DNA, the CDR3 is TGTGCCAGCAGCCCCTCTGGGACAGGGGATAGTAGCTCCTACAATGAGCAGTTCTTC. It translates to CASSPSGTGDSSSYNEQFF.

Here the CDR3 reads CASSLVGGNTEAFF. The CDR3 region has the DNA TGTGCCAGCAGCTTAGTGGGAGGGAACACTGAAGCTTTCTTT. V gene TRBV7-2 combines with J gene TRBJ1-1; D is unresolved. V was cut by 1 base and J by 1 base, with 7 bases left in between. CDR3 length equals 14 residues. Germline-derived CDR1 and CDR2 are SGHTA and FQGNSA.